These T cell receptor beta chains were read from a single sample in a study of type 1 regulatory T cells. These TCRs are of unknown antigen specificity. One entry per CDR3 protein results from TCRdb running MiXCR on the reads. The sample yields roughly 71,000 distinct CDR3 sequences, less than 25% seen once. The specimen sequenced was cultured type 1 regulatory T (Tr1) cells, either the whole culture or a sorted fraction (not recorded which). These receptors came from a human donor in good health. Both conserved end residues are part of each CDR3. A D gene is named only where the DNA matches it firmly. Size tells how often a clone was seen (once, few, many) or the class of an expanded clone, and some rows leave it out.

d_gene	j_gene	abundance	v_gene	CDR3aa	CDR3nt
TRBD2	TRBJ2-7	few	TRBV28	CASREGTYVQYF	TGTGCCAGTAGGGAGGGGACCTACGTGCAGTACTTC
.	TRBJ2-6	.	TRBV5-4	CASSLAGDSGANVLTF	TGTGCCAGCAGCTTGGCCGGGGACTCTGGGGCCAACGTCCTGACTTTC
.	TRBJ1-4	.	TRBV10-3	CAISDLTRSGEKLFF	TGTGCCATCAGTGATCTAACCAGGTCCGGTGAAAAACTGTTTTTT
.	TRBJ2-7	few	TRBV25-1	CASRGGGSYEQYF	TGTGCCAGCAGGGGTGGGGGCTCCTACGAGCAGTACTTC
.	TRBJ2-3	many	TRBV5-1	CASSSSGDLGTDTQYF	TGCGCCAGCAGCTCCTCGGGAGATCTGGGTACAGATACGCAGTATTTT
TRBD1	TRBJ1-5	.	TRBV12-3/TRBV12-4	CASSLGTGLENQPQHF	TGTGCCAGCAGTTTAGGGACAGGGTTGGAAAATCAGCCCCAGCATTTT
.	TRBJ2-3	.	TRBV6-1	CASSEVLDYVDTQYF	TGTGCCAGCAGTGAAGTTCTAGATTATGTAGATACGCAGTATTTT
.	TRBJ2-7	.	TRBV5-1	CASSFAGTYEQYF	TGTGCCAGCAGCTTTGCCGGGACCTACGAGCAGTACTTC
.	TRBJ2-1	few	TRBV2	CASSRDQYNEQFF	TGTGCCAGCAGTCGGGACCAATACAATGAGCAGTTCTTC
.	TRBJ2-2	few	TRBV29-1	CSVGSGGGSARVTGELFF	TGCAGCGTTGGATCTGGCGGAGGCTCGGCGAGGGTCACCGGGGAGCTGTTTTTT
.	TRBJ2-7	.	TRBV7-2	CASSSGPPQVSYEQYF	TGTGCCAGCAGCTCGGGGCCCCCTCAGGTTTCGTACGAGCAGTACTTC
.	TRBJ1-5	many	TRBV20-1	CSARDRGAAYQPQHF	TGCAGTGCTAGGGACCGGGGGGCGGCCTATCAGCCCCAGCATTTT
TRBD1	TRBJ1-5	once	TRBV20-1	CSARRTGSFEPQHF	TGCAGTGCTAGACGGACAGGATCTTTTGAGCCCCAGCATTTT
.	TRBJ2-3	few	TRBV30	CAWSLATDTQYF	TGTGCCTGGAGTTTGGCCACAGATACGCAGTATTTT
.	TRBJ2-3	.	TRBV20-1	CSAKGGTSTDTQYF	TGCAGTGCTAAGGGTGGGACTAGCACAGATACGCAGTATTTT
.	TRBJ2-1	many	TRBV11-3	CASSLGGIEQFF	TGTGCCAGCAGCTTAGGGGGAATTGAGCAGTTCTTC
TRBD1	TRBJ1-1	once	TRBV12-3/TRBV12-4	CASSETGTENTEAFF	TGTGCCAGCAGCGAAACCGGGACAGAGAACACTGAAGCTTTCTTT
.	TRBJ1-5	many	TRBV20-1	CSARDGGGISNQPQHF	TGCAGTGCTAGAGATGGTGGGGGGATAAGCAATCAGCCCCAGCATTTT
.	TRBJ1-5	many	TRBV20-1	CSARAWGNVNQPQHF	TGCAGTGCTAGAGCCTGGGGGAACGTCAATCAGCCCCAGCATTTT
.	TRBJ2-3	.	TRBV2	CASKPQGLIDTQYF	TGTGCCAGCAAGCCCCAGGGGCTTATAGATACGCAGTATTTT
TRBD1	TRBJ2-7	few	TRBV7-8	CASSSGTAYGQYF	TGTGCCAGCAGCTCCGGGACAGCCTACGGGCAGTACTTC
.	TRBJ1-1	.	TRBV7-3	CASSSQPTGEAFF	TGTGCCAGCAGCTCGCAGCCGACAGGTGAAGCTTTCTTT
.	TRBJ2-2	.	TRBV7-2	CASSLGGVRELFF	TGTGCCAGCAGCTTAGGGGGAGTACGGGAGCTGTTTTTT
.	TRBJ2-1	few	TRBV20-1	CSASRESSYNEQFF	TGCAGTGCTTCCCGGGAGAGCTCCTACAATGAGCAGTTCTTC
.	TRBJ2-1	few	TRBV20-1	CSARSPNEQFF	TGCAGTGCTAGAAGTCCAAATGAGCAGTTCTTC
TRBD2	TRBJ2-7	few	TRBV18	CAGTSGYEQYF	TGCGCAGGGACTAGCGGCTACGAGCAGTACTTC
.	TRBJ2-7	few	TRBV4-2	CASSQTTLYEQYF	TGTGCCAGCAGCCAAACCACCCTCTACGAGCAGTACTTC
.	TRBJ2-1	.	TRBV5-1	CASSLSGDNEQFF	TGCGCCAGCAGCTTGTCCGGGGACAATGAGCAGTTCTTC
TRBD2	TRBJ2-5	.	TRBV7-2	CASSRPGLTETQYF	TGTGCCAGCAGCCGACCGGGACTAACGGAGACCCAGTACTTC
.	TRBJ2-5	many	TRBV20-1	CSARDLFGRETQYF	TGCAGTGCTAGAGACCTCTTTGGGCGGGAGACCCAGTACTTC
TRBD2	TRBJ2-7	few	TRBV20-1	CSAGGSVYEQYF	TGCAGTGCTGGCGGGAGCGTCTACGAGCAGTACTTC
.	TRBJ1-2	.	TRBV20-1	CSARVSGQPYGYTF	TGCAGTGCTAGAGTATCTGGACAGCCATATGGCTACACCTTC
TRBD2	TRBJ2-3	.	TRBV7-9	CASSLASGGDTQYF	TGTGCCAGCAGCTTAGCTAGCGGGGGGGATACGCAGTATTTT
TRBD2	TRBJ2-1	few	TRBV11-2	CASSWGTSGVEQFF	TGTGCCAGCAGCTGGGGGACTAGCGGGGTTGAGCAGTTCTTC
.	TRBJ2-3	few	TRBV20-1	CSARDPRSADTQYF	TGCAGTGCTAGAGATCCGAGATCGGCAGATACGCAGTATTTT
.	TRBJ1-5	.	TRBV7-2	CASSLAVGASQPQHF	TGTGCCAGCAGCTTAGCGGTAGGGGCGTCTCAGCCCCAGCATTTT
.	TRBJ1-5	.	TRBV6-6	CASLRQTNQPQHF	TGTGCCAGCCTCAGGCAGACTAATCAGCCCCAGCATTTT
.	TRBJ2-2	.	TRBV7-3	CASSLFSGSGELFF	TGTGCCAGCAGCTTATTTTCCGGGAGCGGGGAGCTGTTTTTT
.	TRBJ2-1	many	TRBV5-1	CASSPAQGWGYNEQFF	TGCGCCAGCAGCCCGGCTCAGGGGTGGGGCTACAATGAGCAGTTCTTC
TRBD1	TRBJ2-7	.	TRBV27	CASRRKPGTGAYEQYF	TGTGCCAGCAGACGGAAGCCCGGGACAGGGGCCTACGAGCAGTACTTC
.	TRBJ1-1	.	TRBV12-3/TRBV12-4	CASSLGRIMNTEAFF	TGTGCCAGCAGTTTGGGACGCATTATGAACACTGAAGCTTTCTTT